The 9 T cell receptor beta chains in this list originate from one sample, sequenced in a study of shared clonotypes between healthy human individuals. The protocol was immunoSEQ multiplex PCR, while the TCRdb copy is restricted to in-frame clones and leaves out a portion. The table includes fewer than 2.5 million clones, roughly 93% detected once. The sample was naive CD4+ T cells from PBMCs. Subset indicated: CD45RA+ positively selected. The receptors shown here come from a man younger than 35 in good health. Some clones in this sample may be carry-over from other donors' samples.

The chain links TRBV2 to TRBJ2-7; 12 bases line up with TRBD2. Per the germline V gene, CDR1 is SNHLY and CDR2 is FYNNEI. Germline trimming cut 4 bases from V and 3 bases from J; bases unmatched to any gene: 4. The CDR3 length is 15 residues. The CDR3 region is CASSAGTSGYYEQYF. The CDR3 DNA is TGTGCCAGCAGTGCCGGGACTAGCGGGTACTACGAGCAGTACTTC.

The J gene is TRBJ1-1, the V gene TRBV11-2, with D uncertain. There are 14 residues in the CDR3. CDR1 and CDR2 (germline): SGHAT, FQNNGV. Trimming cost V 5 bases and J 2 bases, with 12 bases left between them. The CDR3 spells CASSLYTVNTEAFF. As DNA, the CDR3 is TGTGCCAGCAGCCTCTACACAGTTAACACTGAAGCTTTCTTT.

V gene TRBV10-1 combines with J gene TRBJ2-1; TRBD2 aligns across 10 bases. J gave up 3 bases and V 5 bases, and 1 base lay outside the gene matches. The CDR3 is 14 amino acids. Germline V gives CDR1 WNHNN, CDR2 SYGVQD (reference sequence). CDR3 DNA: TGCGCCAGCAGTAAGCGGGAGGGCTACAATGAGCAGTTCTTC. Its protein product is CASSKREGYNEQFF.

The chain couples TRBV11-2 to TRBJ2-1; D is perhaps TRBD2 (6 bases). This CDR3 contains 15 residues. Trimming pared 5 bases from V and 6 bases from J, leaving 17 bases between. Germline CDR1 SGHAT, CDR2 FQNNGV. The CDR3 sequence: CASSPGSPSANEQFF. The CDR3 DNA sequence: TGTGCCAGCAGCCCCGGGAGCCCAAGCGCCAATGAGCAGTTCTTC.

CDR3 bases: TGTGCCAGCAGCTCTCGGGGTAGAATCTACACCTTC. Encoded protein: CASSSRGRIYTF. The rearrangement links TRBV11-2 to TRBJ1-2; no firm D call. CDR1 and CDR2 (germline): SGHAT, FQNNGV. V lost 4 bases, J lost 10 bases, and 13 bases lay in between. The CDR3 totals 12 residues.

DNA for the CDR3: TGTGCCAGTAGTTCGGGGGGGGAGACTGTTGAGTACTTC. It translates to CASSSGGETVEYF. The V call is TRBV19, the J call TRBJ2-7; 8 bases are a match to TRBD2. Per germline, CDR1 LNHDA and CDR2 SQIVND (reference sequence). CDR3 size: 13 residues. Trimming removed 5 bases from V and 11 bases from J; junction bases left unmatched: 11. Full variable domain (missing parts from reference TRBV19 and TRBJ2-7): DGGITQSPKYLFRKEGQNVTLSCEQNLNHDAMYWYRQDPGQGLRLIYYSQIVNDFQKGDIAEGYSVSREKKESFPLTVTSAQKNPTAFYLCASSSGGETVEYFGPGTRLTVT.

The chain carries TRBV27 and TRBJ1-2, with 9 bases lining up with TRBD1. Germline V lookup: CDR1 MNHEY, CDR2 SMNVEV (reference sequence). CDR3 size: 17 residues. V lost 4 bases and J lost 5; bases outside the gene matches: 14. CDR3 sequence: CASSSRTGEGLGYGYTF. CDR3 sequence (DNA): TGTGCCAGCAGTTCGAGGACAGGGGAGGGCCTTGGGTATGGCTACACCTTC.

This chain connects TRBV7-9 to TRBJ2-1, with 11 positions matching TRBD2. CDR3 size: 15 residues. Germline assignment: CDR1 SEHNR and CDR2 FQNEAQ (reference sequence). Losses at the gene ends were 1 base for V and 6 bases for J; bases not matched to a gene: 2. The chain's CDR3 is CASSLVSGRANEQFF. CDR3 DNA: TGTGCCAGCAGCTTAGTTAGCGGGAGGGCCAATGAGCAGTTCTTC.

The chain carries TRBV4-3 and TRBJ1-2; weak D call: TRBD1 (5 bases). The V gene lost 5 bases and the J gene lost 2 bases, with 21 bases spanning the gap. The length of the CDR3 is 17 residues. Germline V CDR1 and CDR2: LGHNA, YSLEER. CDR3 bases: TGCGCCAGCAGCGAAGGACGGGGCCGGTTTGGGAACTATGGCTACACCTTC. The encoded protein is CASSEGRGRFGNYGYTF.